The 16 T cell receptor beta chains below were found in one sample sequenced in a study of cytomegalovirus exposure and HLA in healthy donors. PCR primers comprised 60 Vbeta and 13 Jbeta primers. Sequencing used immunoSEQ multiplex PCR; TCRdb keeps in-frame clones, though not all of them. The sample lists roughly 130,000 clones; about 82% were seen once. The sample comprised PBMCs. Receptor source: a man aged 25-45 years in good health and CMV-seronegative.

The chain carries TRBV27 and TRBJ1-4; 7 nucleotides match TRBD1. Germline CDR1 MNHEY, CDR2 SMNVEV (reference sequence). The CDR3 runs 17 residues. V lost 6 bases to trimming and J lost 0 bases; unmatched junction nucleotides: 10. Here the CDR3 DNA reads TGTGCCAGCAGCCGCGACAGGGCCCCTGCAACTAATGAAAAACTGTTTTTT. Residues: CASSRDRAPATNEKLFF.

A remark on this clone: This sample includes further DNA sequences coding for the same CDR3. This rearrangement joins TRBV28 to TRBJ2-7, with 7 bases aligning to TRBD1. The germline V gene has CDR1 MDHEN and CDR2 SYDVKM. Trimming at V came to 4 bases and at J to 0 bases, leaving 0 bases not matched to a gene. This CDR3 comprises 13 residues. The CDR3 DNA is TGTGCCAGCAGTTCAGGGGGCTCCTACGAGCAGTACTTC. Encoded protein: CASSSGGSYEQYF.

The chain carries TRBV9 and TRBJ2-6; 9 nucleotides line up with TRBD1. CDR1 is SGDLS, CDR2 YYNGEE, per germline. This CDR3 has 16 amino acids. Unmatched junction bases numbered 5, after V lost 3 bases and J lost 4 bases. CDR3 coding DNA: TGTGCCAGCAGCGCTCGGACAGGGGTCGGGGCCAACGTCCTGACTTTC. Translated, it gives CASSARTGVGANVLTF.

DNA for the CDR3: TGTGCCAGCAGTGAGAGGGGCCAGGGGGTAGCTGGAAACACCATATATTTT. It translates to CASSERGQGVAGNTIYF. The chain couples TRBV2 to TRBJ1-3; 7 bases are a match to TRBD1. V lost 3 bases, J lost 2 bases, and 10 bases stayed unmatched. Germline CDR1 is SNHLY and CDR2 is FYNNEI. This CDR3 has 17 residues.

This chain uses TRBV5-1 with TRBJ1-3, with D unresolved. This CDR3 is built from 15 residues. Germline V CDR1 and CDR2: SGHRS, YFSETQ. Between the trimmed V and J ends, which lost 4 bases and 0 bases, there was a span of 11 bases. CDR3 loop: CASSPEGASGNTIYF. The CDR3 nucleotides are TGCGCCAGCAGCCCCGAAGGAGCCTCTGGAAACACCATATATTTT.

The chain has TRBV25-1 and TRBJ2-5; unclear D gene. Trimming removed 7 bases from V and 2 bases from J, with 5 bases in between. CDR1 is MGHDK and CDR2 is SYGVNS in the germline V gene. This CDR3 comprises 11 residues. The CDR3 DNA reads TGTGCCAGCACCAGGCAAGAGACCCAGTACTTC. Protein product: CASTRQETQYF.

The J gene is TRBJ2-3, the V gene TRBV6-1, with 7 bases aligning to TRBD2. This CDR3 contains 14 residues. Unmatched junction bases numbered 9, after V lost 8 bases and J lost 4 bases. Per the germline V gene, CDR1 is MNHNS and CDR2 is SASEGT. CDR3 DNA sequence: TGTGCCAGCTCCGATGGGGGAGGGGCAGATACGCAGTATTTT. Amino acid sequence: CASSDGGGADTQYF.

In its sample, this clone was seen once. The chain combines TRBV28 with TRBJ1-4, with D perhaps matching TRBD1 (5 bases). The V end lost 6 bases, the J end lost 11 bases, and 28 bases lay between the germline ends. The CDR3 length is 17 residues. The germline V gene encodes CDR1 MDHEN and CDR2 SYDVKM. CDR3 sequence reads: CASRFRNLAGPQFKLFF. CDR3 DNA: TGTGCCAGCAGGTTTCGGAACCTGGCGGGGCCGCAGTTTAAACTGTTTTTT.

CDR3 sequence: CASSLGTGLDAFF. CDR3 nucleotide sequence: TGTGCCAGCAGTTTAGGGACAGGCCTGGACGCTTTCTTT. This sequence joins TRBV27 and TRBJ1-1; the match to TRBD1 covers 8 bases. This CDR3 spans 13 amino acids. The V gene's germline CDR1 is MNHEY and CDR2 SMNVEV (reference sequence). Trimming took 2 bases from V and 11 from J; bases not matched to a gene: 7.

The gene calls are TRBV14 and TRBJ2-1; maybe TRBD2 (5 bases). Per germline, CDR1 SGHDN and CDR2 FVKESK. Deletions cut 6 bases from V and 4 bases from J, with 13 bases between. The CDR3 runs 14 residues. CDR3 protein: CASRMASSYNEQFF. The CDR3 bases are TGTGCCAGCAGGATGGCTAGCAGTTACAATGAGCAGTTCTTC.

As to this clone: The junction departs from the called germline gene at one end, perhaps through a read error. The J gene is TRBJ1-5, the V gene TRBV7-9, with unresolved D. The length of the CDR3 is 12 residues. Germline V gene data show CDR1 as SEHNR and CDR2 as FQNEAQ (reference sequence). The CDR3 nucleotides are TGTTCCAGCAGCTTACAGAATCAGCCCCAGCATTTT. Its protein product is CSSSLQNQPQHF. The complete variable domain, with remaining parts taken from reference TRBV7-9 and TRBJ1-5, reads DTGVSQNPRHKITKRGQNVTFRCDPISEHNRLYWYRQTLGQGPEFLTYFQNEAQLEKSRLLSDRFSAERPKGSFSTLEIQRTEQGDSAMYLCSSSLQNQPQHFGDGTRLSIL.

The chain combines TRBV28 with TRBJ1-5; 8 bases are a match to TRBD1. The germline gives CDR1 MDHEN, CDR2 SYDVKM. The CDR3 runs 14 residues. V was clipped by 5 bases and J by 6 bases; unmatched bases: 6. CDR3 sequence: CASSRDRRGQPQHF. The DNA for the CDR3 is TGTGCCAGCAGTAGGGACAGGCGCGGTCAGCCCCAGCATTTT.

V usage is TRBV2 and J usage is TRBJ2-5; the D gene is possibly TRBD2 (5 bases). The J call may not be correct, given that the DNA end is closer to TRBJ2-7. The CDR3 is 14 amino acids. Germline CDR1 reads SNHLY; CDR2 reads FYNNEI. The CDR3, as DNA: TGTGCCAGCACCGAACAGCCAGCGGTTAACGAGCAGTACTTC. Its protein is CASTEQPAVNEQYF.

The rearrangement links TRBV28 to TRBJ2-2, with 9 bases lining up with TRBD2. Trimming at V came to 3 bases and at J to 1 base, leaving 3 bases not matched to a gene. The CDR3 is 16 amino acids. Germline-derived CDR1 and CDR2 are MDHEN and SYDVKM. This chain's CDR3 is CASSFPTSGNTGELFF. In DNA form, the CDR3 reads TGTGCCAGCAGTTTCCCGACTAGCGGGAACACCGGGGAGCTGTTTTTT.

The chain joins TRBV28 to TRBJ2-7; D unresolved. The CDR3 runs 13 residues. Germline lookup yields CDR1 MDHEN and CDR2 SYDVKM. The V end was cut by 3 bases, the J end by 0 bases, with 6 bases between. CDR3 amino acids: CASSFANSYEQYF. For the CDR3, the DNA is TGTGCCAGCAGTTTTGCGAACTCCTACGAGCAGTACTTC.

This chain uses TRBV7-9 with TRBJ2-4, with a weak D call TRBD2 (6 bases). Looked up from germline, CDR1 is SEHNR and CDR2 is FQNEAQ (reference sequence). Trimming shortened V by 5 bases and J by 4 bases, and 15 bases separated the two germline ends. The CDR3 has 15 amino acids. CDR3 nucleotides: TGTGCCAGCAGCCAGGGACTTCTCTGGAAAAACATTCAGTACTTC. Translating gives CASSQGLLWKNIQYF.